This T cell receptor (beta chain) was recorded in a study of cytomegalovirus exposure and HLA in healthy donors. Use of 60 Vbeta and 13 Jbeta primers characterized the PCR. Data came from immunoSEQ multiplex PCR; TCRdb stores just in-frame clones and leaves some out. The sample carries approximately 110,000 clones, less than 80% recorded once. This CDR3 region has 15 residues. The TCR was taken from a woman aged 30 to 39 in good health and CMV-seronegative. Material: PBMCs. This chain joins TRBV21-1 and TRBJ2-1; TRBD2, the table's D call, lacks a check against the DNA. TRBV21-1 is listed as a pseudogene. CDR3 sequence reads: CASSTRAGGDNEQFF. In DNA form, the CDR3 reads TGTGCCAGCAGCACCCGAGCGGGGGGAGACAATGAGCAGTTCTTC.